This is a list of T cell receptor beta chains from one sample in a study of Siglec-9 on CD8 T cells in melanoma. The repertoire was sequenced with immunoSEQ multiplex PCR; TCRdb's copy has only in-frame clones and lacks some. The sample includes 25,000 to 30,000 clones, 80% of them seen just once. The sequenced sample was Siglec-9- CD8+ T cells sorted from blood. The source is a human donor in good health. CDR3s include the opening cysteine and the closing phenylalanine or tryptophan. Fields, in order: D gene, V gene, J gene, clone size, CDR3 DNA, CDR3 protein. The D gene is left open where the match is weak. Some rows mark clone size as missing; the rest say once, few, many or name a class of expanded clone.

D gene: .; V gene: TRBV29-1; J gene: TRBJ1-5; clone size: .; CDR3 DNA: TGCAGCGTCAGAGATGGTAGAAGCAATCAGCCCCAGCATTTT; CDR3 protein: CSVRDGRSNQPQHF
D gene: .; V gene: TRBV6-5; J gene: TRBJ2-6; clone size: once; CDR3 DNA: TGTGCCAGCAGTTACTCGGTCGGCTCTGGGGCCAACGTCCTGACTTTC; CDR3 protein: CASSYSVGSGANVLTF
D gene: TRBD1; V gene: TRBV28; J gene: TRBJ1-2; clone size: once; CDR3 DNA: TGTGCCAGCACTCTTATACGACAGGGCCTCTATGGCTACACCTTC; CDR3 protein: CASTLIRQGLYGYTF
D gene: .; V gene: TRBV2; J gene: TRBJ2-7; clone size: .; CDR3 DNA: TGTGCCAGTACAGGATCCTACGAGCAGTACTTC; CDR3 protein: CASTGSYEQYF
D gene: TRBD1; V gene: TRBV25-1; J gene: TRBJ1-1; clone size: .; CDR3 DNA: TGTGCCAGCGGGACAGTTTCTGAAGCTTTCTTT; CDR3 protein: CASGTVSEAFF
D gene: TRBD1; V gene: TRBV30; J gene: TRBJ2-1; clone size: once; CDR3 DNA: TGTGCCTGGAGTTTGGACAGGGACCGGCTCAATGAGCAGTTCTTC; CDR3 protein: CAWSLDRDRLNEQFF
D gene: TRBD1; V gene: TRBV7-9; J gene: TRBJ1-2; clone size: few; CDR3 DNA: TGTGCCAGTACCACTTCGACAGGGGACCTTAACTATGGCTACACCTTC; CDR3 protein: CASTTSTGDLNYGYTF
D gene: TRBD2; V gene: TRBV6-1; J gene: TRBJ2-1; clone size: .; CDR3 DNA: TGTGCCAGCAGTGAACGCGGGGGGGCTAACCATGAGCAGTTCTTC; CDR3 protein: CASSERGGANHEQFF
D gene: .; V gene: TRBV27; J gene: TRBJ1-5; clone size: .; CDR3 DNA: TGTGCCAGCAGTTTATCGGGGGGATTCGACAATCAGCCCCAGCATTTT; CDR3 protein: CASSLSGGFDNQPQHF
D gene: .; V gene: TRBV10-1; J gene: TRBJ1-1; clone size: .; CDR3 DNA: TGCGCCAGCAGCAGGGGAATGAGCACTGAAGCTTTCTTT; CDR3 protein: CASSRGMSTEAFF
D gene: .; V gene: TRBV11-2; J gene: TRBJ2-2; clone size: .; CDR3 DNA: TGTGCCAGCTCCCTAGGCAGGGAAGCCGGGGAGCTGTTTTTT; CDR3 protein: CASSLGREAGELFF
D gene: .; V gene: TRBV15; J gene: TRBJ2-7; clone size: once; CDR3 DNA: TGTGCCACCAGCAGAGTGCGGGATTGGGACGAGCAGTACTTC; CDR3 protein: CATSRVRDWDEQYF
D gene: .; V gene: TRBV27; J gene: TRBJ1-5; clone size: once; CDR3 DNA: TGTGCCAGCAGTTTTTACCAGAATCAGCCCCAGCATTTT; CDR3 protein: CASSFYQNQPQHF